This T cell receptor beta chain was identified during a study of shared clonotypes between healthy human individuals (dated by TCRdb to the early 2020s). Regarding the research as a whole: The cohort included three men and a couple of women between 18 and 49 years of age. To estimate repertoire size and how much clonotype sharing occurs between individuals, the study deeply sequenced the blood TCR repertoires of five or six healthy adults. Per donor, leukapheresis produced somewhere between about 0.9 and 9 billion PBMCs. Different laboratories and diverse techniques were used to prepare libraries and sequence TCR repertoires, to increase sequencing depth and limit assay-specific biases. Per donor, three plates each were used for CD4 naive and CD4 memory, two for CD8 naive, and one for CD8 memory. Results and caveats for the whole study, not just this receptor: Rarefaction of sorted-subset datasets indicated incomplete sequencing despite the large sequencing depth. Pairwise subsampling led to the expectation that sequencing depth would affect the degree of clonotype sharing among donors. Approximately 5% of naive CD4, 3% to 3.5% of naive CD8, about 2.1% of memory CD4, and approximately 0.4% of memory CD8 clonotypes were shared across several donors. Naive subsets generally had larger estimated clonotype richness than memory subsets did. Sampling was limited to blood, and TCR repertoires in tissue likely differ from TCR repertoires in blood. Compared with non-shared clonotypes, the clonotypes found in all four sorted-subset donors had higher generation probabilities. The small number of donors limited the genetic and exposure-history diversity represented.

Using the deep immunoSEQ assay, TCR CDR3 regions were amplified from genomic DNA by multiplex PCR. Genomic DNA extracted from each cell subset was distributed evenly over all wells of several immunoSEQ 96-well plates, and each plate served as one replicate. For sorted subsets, each replicate PCR was loaded with approximately 190 ng genomic DNA, equivalent to 25,000 to 35,000 T cell genomes. Purified libraries were quantified with a Qubit 3.0 fluorometer, sized on a Bioanalyzer 2100, and re-quantified with the KAPA Library Quantification kit. Every immunoSEQ 96-well plate was sequenced on a separate single-read 150-cycle Illumina NextSeq 550 flow cell. Under the source paper's analysis protocol: Because the immunoSEQ output included only junctional sequences and no quality scores, the filtering could not be the same as the filtering used for full-length reads. To assign V/J genes and CDR3, sequences were annotated against IMGT germline references using PyIR, a Python wrapper for IgBLAST v1.9. Reads were removed for weak V/J assignments (E-value above 1e-6), missing CDR3, stop codons, out-of-frame junctions, or ambiguous translated residues. V3J clonotypes were defined by identical inferred V gene, J gene, and CDR3 amino acid sequence. Percentage overlap between repertoires was computed as shared unique clonotypes divided by the size of the smaller repertoire. Richness of each repertoire was evaluated using RTK rarefaction, the Chao1 estimator, and Recon v2.1 estimates of unobserved clonotypes. Generation probabilities for all TCRbeta clonotypes obtained by the gDNA method from a handful of donors were computed using OLGA. TCRdb mirrors the immuneACCESS table, restricted to in-frame sequences. Some clones are absent from its copies; in checked studies, under half trace to an unresolved V gene, and the reason for the others is unknown. V and J calls plus clone size are reproduced from that table; the DNA served to infer D and trimming. For this sample the table gives a few million clones, of which 85% to 95% were detected only once. The ten largest clones add up to 0.3% to 0.4% of the sample.

The V end gives up 5 bases and the J end 4 bases, leaving 6 bases in the junction not matched to a gene. The CDR3 measures 14 amino acids from cysteine to phenylalanine. Left in the record is the CDR3 DNA by itself, 42 bases read in frame from the first base. CDR1 and CDR2 (MNHEY, SMNVEV) derive from the germline V gene (reference sequence). This clone was seen only once. Its recognized antigen is unknown. Base qualities are missing; no much larger clone stands one base away. Donors were healthy HIV-negative adults with no recently reported acute infections or vaccinations. All donors were Caucasian adults living in Nashville, Tennessee, USA. Magnetic negative selection was used to enrich CD4+ T cells, after which naive cells were positively selected on CD45RA and the negative fraction became the memory subset. Blood was obtained by leukapheresis, after which PBMCs were separated by Ficoll-Histopaque density gradient centrifugation and cryopreserved in liquid nitrogen vapor phase. Purity and quantity of every magnetically sorted T cell population were checked by analytical flow cytometry. Genomic DNA was isolated from each sorted fraction and quantified by UV absorbance on a Nanodrop 2000c.

Sample: naive CD4+ T cells from PBMCs. This specimen's cell subset or site label, interpreted: CD45RA+ positively selected. The chain employs TRBV27 and TRBJ2-3; TRBD2 aligns with 7 central bases. The origin of this receptor is a man aged 18 to 35 in good health. Some clones in this sample may be carry-over from other donors' samples. The nucleotides are TGTGCCAGCAGTCCACAGACTAGCCCAGATACGCAGTATTTT. Its product reads: CASSPQTSPDTQYF.